This TCR beta chain was sequenced for a study of blood T cell repertoires in COVID-19. Study-wide context: Some COVID-19 samples were acute and others convalescent; all came from the United States, Italy and Spain. T cells, B-cell-depleted T cells, or PBMCs provided the cDNA or gDNA that served as material.

Enrolment of Seattle patients took place during active infection, and they were followed longitudinally. There are a few counts of this clone. In the original analysis: Amplification of reference gene primers was used by the study to estimate nucleated cell counts. Measured with immunoSEQ multiplex PCR; TCRdb has only the in-frame clones, and not every one. Clone size and the V and J calls come from that table; the DNA yielded D and trimming. The sample holds fewer than 60,000 clones, 82% seen once. In germline, CDR1 is SSHAT, CDR2 FNYEAQ (reference sequence). V shed 4 bases and J 5 bases; nucleotides not matched to a gene: 16. CDR3 length: 17 residues.

Sequencing was performed on peripheral blood. This chain uses TRBV7-7 with TRBJ1-1, with 7 bases lining up with TRBD1. The source of this sequence is a man older than 75 with COVID-19, enrolled during active disease. Here the CDR3 reads CASSSRIPTGVGTEAFF. In DNA form, the CDR3 reads TGTGCCAGCAGCTCTCGCATACCAACAGGGGTTGGGACTGAAGCTTTCTTT.